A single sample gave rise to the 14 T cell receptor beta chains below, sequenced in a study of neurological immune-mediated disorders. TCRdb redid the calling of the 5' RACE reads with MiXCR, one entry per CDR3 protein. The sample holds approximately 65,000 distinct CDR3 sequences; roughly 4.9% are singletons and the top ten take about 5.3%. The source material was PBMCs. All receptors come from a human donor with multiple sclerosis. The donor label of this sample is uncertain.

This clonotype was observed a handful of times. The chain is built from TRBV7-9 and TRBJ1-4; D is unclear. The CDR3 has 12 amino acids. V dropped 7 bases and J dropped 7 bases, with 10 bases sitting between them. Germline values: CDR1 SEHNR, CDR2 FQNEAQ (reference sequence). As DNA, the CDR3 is TGTGCCAGCACCCGGTGGGGTGAAAAACTGTTTTTT. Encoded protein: CASTRWGEKLFF. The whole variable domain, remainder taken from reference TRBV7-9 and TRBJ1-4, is DTGVSQNPRHKITKRGQNVTFRCDPISEHNRLYWYRQTLGQGPEFLTYFQNEAQLEKSRLLSDRFSAERPKGSFSTLEIQRTEQGDSAMYLCASTRWGEKLFFGSGTQLSVL.

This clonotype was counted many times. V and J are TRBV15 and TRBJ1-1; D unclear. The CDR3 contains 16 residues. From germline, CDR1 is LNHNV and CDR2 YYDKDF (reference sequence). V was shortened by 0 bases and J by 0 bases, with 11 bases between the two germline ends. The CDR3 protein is CATSREAAVMNTEAFF. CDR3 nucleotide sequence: TGTGCCACCAGCAGAGAAGCCGCGGTGATGAACACTGAAGCTTTCTTT.

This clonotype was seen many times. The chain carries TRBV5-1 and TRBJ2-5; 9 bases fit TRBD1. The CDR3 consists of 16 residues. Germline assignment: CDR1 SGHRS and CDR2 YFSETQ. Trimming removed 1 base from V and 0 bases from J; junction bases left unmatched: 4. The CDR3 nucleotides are TGCGCCAGCAGCTTGTCCGGACAGGGGTACCAAGAGACCCAGTACTTC. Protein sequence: CASSLSGQGYQETQYF.

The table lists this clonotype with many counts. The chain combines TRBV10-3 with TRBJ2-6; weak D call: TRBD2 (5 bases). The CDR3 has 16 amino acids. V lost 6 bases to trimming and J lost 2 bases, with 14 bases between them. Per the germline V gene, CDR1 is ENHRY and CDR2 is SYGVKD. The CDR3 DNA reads TGTGCCATCAGGGACGGCCTCGGGACTGGGGCCAACGTCCTGACTTTC. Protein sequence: CAIRDGLGTGANVLTF.

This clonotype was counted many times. DNA for the CDR3: TGCGCCAGCAGCCCGGGGACAGGGTTTAAACAGCCCCAGCATTTT. Translated, it gives CASSPGTGFKQPQHF. This chain connects TRBV4-1 to TRBJ1-5; TRBD1 agrees at 9 bases. The CDR3 consists of 15 residues. Unmatched junction bases numbered 8, after V lost 4 bases and J lost 7 bases. Per the germline V gene, CDR1 is MGHRA and CDR2 is YSYEKL.

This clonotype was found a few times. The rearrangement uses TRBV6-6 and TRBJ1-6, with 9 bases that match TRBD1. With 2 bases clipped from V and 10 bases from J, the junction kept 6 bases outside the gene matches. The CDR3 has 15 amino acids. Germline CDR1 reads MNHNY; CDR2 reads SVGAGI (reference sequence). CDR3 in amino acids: CASSYMGQGGSPLHF. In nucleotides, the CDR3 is TGTGCCAGCAGTTACATGGGACAGGGAGGATCACCCCTCCACTTT.

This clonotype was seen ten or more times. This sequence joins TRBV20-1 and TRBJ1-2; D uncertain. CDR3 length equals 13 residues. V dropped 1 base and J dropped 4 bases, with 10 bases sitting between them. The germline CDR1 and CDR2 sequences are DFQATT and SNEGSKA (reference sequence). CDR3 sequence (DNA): TGCAGTGCTAGAGCCTTATCGGGCTATGGCTACACCTTC. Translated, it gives CSARALSGYGYTF.

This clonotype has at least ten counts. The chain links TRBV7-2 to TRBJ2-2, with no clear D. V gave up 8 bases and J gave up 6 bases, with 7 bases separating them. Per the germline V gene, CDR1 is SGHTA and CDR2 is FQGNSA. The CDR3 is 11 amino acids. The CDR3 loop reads CASRTPGELFF. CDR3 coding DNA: TGTGCCAGCCGAACCCCCGGGGAGCTGTTTTTT.

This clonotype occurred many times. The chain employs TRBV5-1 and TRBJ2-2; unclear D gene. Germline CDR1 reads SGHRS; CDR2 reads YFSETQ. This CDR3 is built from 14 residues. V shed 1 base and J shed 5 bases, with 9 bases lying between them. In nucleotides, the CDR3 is TGCGCCAGCAGCTTGATTCAGGCGACCGGGGAGCTGTTTTTT. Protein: CASSLIQATGELFF.

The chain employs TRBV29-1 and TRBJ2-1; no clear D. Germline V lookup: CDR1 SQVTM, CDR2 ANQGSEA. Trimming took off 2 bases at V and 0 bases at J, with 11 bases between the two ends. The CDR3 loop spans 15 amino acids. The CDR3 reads CSVEIWDSSYNEQFF. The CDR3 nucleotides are TGCAGCGTTGAAATCTGGGATAGCTCCTACAATGAGCAGTTCTTC.

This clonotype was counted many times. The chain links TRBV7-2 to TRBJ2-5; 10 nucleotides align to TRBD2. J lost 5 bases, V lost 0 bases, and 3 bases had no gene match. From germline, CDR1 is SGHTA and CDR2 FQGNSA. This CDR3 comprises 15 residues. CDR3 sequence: CASSLAGLASETQYF. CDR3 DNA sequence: TGTGCCAGCAGCTTAGCGGGACTAGCGTCGGAGACCCAGTACTTC.

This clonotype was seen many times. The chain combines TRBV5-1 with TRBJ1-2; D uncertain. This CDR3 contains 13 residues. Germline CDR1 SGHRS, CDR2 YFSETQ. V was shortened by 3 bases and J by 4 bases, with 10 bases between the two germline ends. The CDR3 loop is CASSSSSPYGYTF. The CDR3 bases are TGCGCCAGCAGCTCGTCAAGTCCCTATGGCTACACCTTC.

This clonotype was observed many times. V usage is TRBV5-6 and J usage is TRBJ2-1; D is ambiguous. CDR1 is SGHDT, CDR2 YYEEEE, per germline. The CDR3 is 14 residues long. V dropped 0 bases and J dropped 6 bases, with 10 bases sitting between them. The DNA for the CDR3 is TGTGCCAGCAGCTTGGGGGCCCTCTTCAATGAGCAGTTCTTC. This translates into CASSLGALFNEQFF.

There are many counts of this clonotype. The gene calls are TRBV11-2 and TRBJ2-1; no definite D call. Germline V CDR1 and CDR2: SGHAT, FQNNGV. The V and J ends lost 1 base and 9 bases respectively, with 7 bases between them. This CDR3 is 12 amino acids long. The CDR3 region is CASSLASTEQFF. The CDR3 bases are TGTGCCAGCAGCTTAGCTTCCACTGAGCAGTTCTTC.